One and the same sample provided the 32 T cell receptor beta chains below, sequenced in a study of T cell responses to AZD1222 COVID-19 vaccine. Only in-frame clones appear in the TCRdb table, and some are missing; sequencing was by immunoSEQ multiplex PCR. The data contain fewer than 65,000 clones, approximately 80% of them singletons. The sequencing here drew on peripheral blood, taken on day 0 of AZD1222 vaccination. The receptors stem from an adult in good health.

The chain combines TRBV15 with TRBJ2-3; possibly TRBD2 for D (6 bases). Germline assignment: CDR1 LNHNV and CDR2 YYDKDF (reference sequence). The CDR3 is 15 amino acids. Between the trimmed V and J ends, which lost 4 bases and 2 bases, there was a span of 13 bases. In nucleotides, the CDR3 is TGTGCCACCAGCACAGGAGGGGCCATCACAGATACGCAGTATTTT. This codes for CATSTGGAITDTQYF.

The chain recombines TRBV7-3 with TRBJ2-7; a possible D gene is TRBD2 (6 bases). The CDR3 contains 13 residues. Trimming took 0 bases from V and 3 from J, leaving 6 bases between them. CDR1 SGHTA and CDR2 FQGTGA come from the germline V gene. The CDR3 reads CASSLTEGYEQYF. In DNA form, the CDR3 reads TGTGCCAGCAGCTTAACGGAGGGCTACGAGCAGTACTTC. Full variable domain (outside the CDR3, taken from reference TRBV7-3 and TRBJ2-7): GAGVSQTPSNKVTEKGKYVELRCDPISGHTALYWYRQSLGQGPEFLIYFQGTGAADDSGLPNDRFFAVRPEGSVSTLKIQRTERGDSAVYLCASSLTEGYEQYFGPGTRLTVT.

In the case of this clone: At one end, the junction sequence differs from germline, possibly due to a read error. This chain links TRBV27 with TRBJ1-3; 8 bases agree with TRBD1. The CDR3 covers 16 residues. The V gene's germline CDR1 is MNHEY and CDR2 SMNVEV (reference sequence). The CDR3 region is CASSLLDRAAGNTIYF. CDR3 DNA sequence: TGTGCCAGCAGCTTATTGGACAGGGCGGCCGGAAACACCATATATTTT.

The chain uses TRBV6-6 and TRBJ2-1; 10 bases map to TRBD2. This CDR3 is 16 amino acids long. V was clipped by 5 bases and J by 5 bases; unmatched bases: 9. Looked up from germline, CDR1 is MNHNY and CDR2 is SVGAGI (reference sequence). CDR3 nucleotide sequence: TGTGCCAGCAGTCACCAGGCTAGCGGGGGCGACAATGAGCAGTTCTTC. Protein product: CASSHQASGGDNEQFF.

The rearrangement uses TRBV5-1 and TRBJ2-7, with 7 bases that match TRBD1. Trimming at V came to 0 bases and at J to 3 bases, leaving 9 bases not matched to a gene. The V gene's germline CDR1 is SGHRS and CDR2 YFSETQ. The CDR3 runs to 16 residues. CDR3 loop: CASSLAEGQKLYEQYF. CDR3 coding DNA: TGCGCCAGCAGCTTGGCCGAGGGACAGAAACTCTACGAGCAGTACTTC.

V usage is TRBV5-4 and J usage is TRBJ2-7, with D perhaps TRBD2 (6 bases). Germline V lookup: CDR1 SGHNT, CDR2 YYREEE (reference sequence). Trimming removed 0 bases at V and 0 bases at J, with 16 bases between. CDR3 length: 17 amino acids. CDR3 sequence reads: CASSLGLGRGRSYEQYV. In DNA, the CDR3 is TGTGCCAGCAGCTTGGGATTGGGGCGGGGCCGCTCCTACGAGCAGTACGTC.

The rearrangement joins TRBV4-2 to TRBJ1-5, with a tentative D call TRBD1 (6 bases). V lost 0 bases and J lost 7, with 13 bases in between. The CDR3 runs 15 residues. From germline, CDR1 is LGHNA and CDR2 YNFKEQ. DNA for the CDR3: TGTGCCAGCAGCCAAGATTTGGGGGGCCCGCAGCCCCAGCATTTT. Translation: CASSQDLGGPQPQHF.

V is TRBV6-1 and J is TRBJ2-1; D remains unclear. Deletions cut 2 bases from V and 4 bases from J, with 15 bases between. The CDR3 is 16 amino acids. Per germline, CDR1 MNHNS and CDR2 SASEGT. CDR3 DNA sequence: TGTGCCAGCAGTGAAAGAATTAGCCGACCTTACAATGAGCAGTTCTTC. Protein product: CASSERISRPYNEQFF.

In DNA form, the CDR3 reads TGCGCCAGCAGCCAAGATAGGGCCGCCTACGAGCAGTACTTC. Translating it yields CASSQDRAAYEQYF. The chain employs TRBV4-3 and TRBJ2-7; D is undetermined. This CDR3 region has 14 residues. V lost 0 bases and J lost 2, with 8 bases in between. Per germline, CDR1 LGHNA and CDR2 YSLEER.

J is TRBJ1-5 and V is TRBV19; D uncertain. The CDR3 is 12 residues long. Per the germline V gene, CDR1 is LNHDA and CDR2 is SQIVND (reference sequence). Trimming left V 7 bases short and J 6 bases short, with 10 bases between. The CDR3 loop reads CASNYRGQPQHF. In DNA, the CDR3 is TGTGCCAGTAATTACCGTGGTCAGCCCCAGCATTTT. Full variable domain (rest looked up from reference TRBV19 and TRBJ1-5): DGGITQSPKYLFRKEGQNVTLSCEQNLNHDAMYWYRQDPGQGLRLIYYSQIVNDFQKGDIAEGYSVSREKKESFPLTVTSAQKNPTAFYLCASNYRGQPQHFGDGTRLSIL.

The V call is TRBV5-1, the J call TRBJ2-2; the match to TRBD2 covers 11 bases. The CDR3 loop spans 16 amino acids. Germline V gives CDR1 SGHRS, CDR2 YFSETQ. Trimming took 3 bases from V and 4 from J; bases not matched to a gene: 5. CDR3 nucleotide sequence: TGCGCCAGCAGCTCGGGACTAGCGGTCTTCACCGGGGAGCTGTTTTTT. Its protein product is CASSSGLAVFTGELFF.

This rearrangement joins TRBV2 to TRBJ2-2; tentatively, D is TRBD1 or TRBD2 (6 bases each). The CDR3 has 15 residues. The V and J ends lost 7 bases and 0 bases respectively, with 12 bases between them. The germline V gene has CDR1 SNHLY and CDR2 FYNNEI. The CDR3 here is CASTGARPNTGELFF. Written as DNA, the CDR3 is TGTGCCAGCACGGGGGCGAGACCGAACACCGGGGAGCTGTTTTTT. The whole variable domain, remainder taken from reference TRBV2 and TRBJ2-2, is EPEVTQTPSHQVTQMGQEVILRCVPISNHLYFYWYRQILGQKVEFLVSFYNNEISEKSEIFDDQFSVERPDGSNFTLKIRSTKLEDSAMYFCASTGARPNTGELFFGEGSRLTVL.

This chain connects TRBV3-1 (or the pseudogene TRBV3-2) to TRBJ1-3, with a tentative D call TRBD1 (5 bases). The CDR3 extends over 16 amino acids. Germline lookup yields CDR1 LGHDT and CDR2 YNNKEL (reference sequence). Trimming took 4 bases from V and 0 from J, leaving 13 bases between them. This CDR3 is CASSPGTANSGNTIYF. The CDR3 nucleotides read TGTGCCAGCAGCCCCGGGACGGCTAACTCTGGAAACACCATATATTTT.

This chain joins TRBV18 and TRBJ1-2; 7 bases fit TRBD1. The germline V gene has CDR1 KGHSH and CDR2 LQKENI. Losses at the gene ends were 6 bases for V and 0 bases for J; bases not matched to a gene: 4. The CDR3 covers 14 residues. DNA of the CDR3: TGTGCCAGCTCCCGTGACAGGGCTAACTATGGCTACACCTTC. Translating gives CASSRDRANYGYTF.

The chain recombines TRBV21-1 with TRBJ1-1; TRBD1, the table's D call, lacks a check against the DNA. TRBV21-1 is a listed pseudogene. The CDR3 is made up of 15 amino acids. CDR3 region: CASSTPKGANTEAFF. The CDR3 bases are TGTGCCAGCAGCACTCCCAAGGGGGCTAACACTGAAGCTTTCTTT.

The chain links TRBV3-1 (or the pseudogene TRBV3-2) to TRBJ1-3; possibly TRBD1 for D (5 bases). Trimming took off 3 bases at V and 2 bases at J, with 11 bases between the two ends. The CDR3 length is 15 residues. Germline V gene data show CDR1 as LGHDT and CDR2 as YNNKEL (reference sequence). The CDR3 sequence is CASSQAGTAGNTIYF. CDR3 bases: TGTGCCAGCAGCCAGGCCGGGACGGCTGGAAACACCATATATTTT.

CDR3 residues: CASSFHTGTSGPKEQFF. The DNA for the CDR3 is TGTGCCAGCAGCTTCCATACCGGGACTAGCGGACCAAAGGAGCAGTTCTTC. This chain joins TRBV11-2 and TRBJ2-1; 11 positions agree with TRBD2. CDR1 is SGHAT, CDR2 FQNNGV, per germline. The CDR3 is 17 amino acids. The J segment lost 10 bases and the V segment lost 3 bases, leaving 14 bases of the junction unmatched.

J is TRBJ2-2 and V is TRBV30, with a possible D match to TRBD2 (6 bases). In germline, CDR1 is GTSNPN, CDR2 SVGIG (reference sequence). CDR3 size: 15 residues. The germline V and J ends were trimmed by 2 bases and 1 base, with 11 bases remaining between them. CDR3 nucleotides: TGTGCCTGGAGTTCCGGGGGAGGGAACACCGGGGAGCTGTTTTTT. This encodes CAWSSGGGNTGELFF.

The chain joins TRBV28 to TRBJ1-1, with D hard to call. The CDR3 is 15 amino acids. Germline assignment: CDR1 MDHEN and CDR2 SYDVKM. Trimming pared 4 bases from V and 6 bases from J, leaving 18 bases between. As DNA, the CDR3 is TGTGCCAGCAGTTCCTCCAGGCTAGAAAGCCCTGAAGCTTTCTTT. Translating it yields CASSSSRLESPEAFF. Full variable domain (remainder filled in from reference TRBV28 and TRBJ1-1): DVKVTQSSRYLVKRTGEKVFLECVQDMDHENMFWYRQDPGLGLRLIYFSYDVKMKEKGDIPEGYSVSREKKERFSLILESASTNQTSMYLCASSSSRLESPEAFFGQGTRLTVV.

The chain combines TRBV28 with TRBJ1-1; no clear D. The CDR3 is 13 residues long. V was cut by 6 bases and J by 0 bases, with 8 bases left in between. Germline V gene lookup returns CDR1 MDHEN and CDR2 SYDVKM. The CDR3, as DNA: TGTGCCAGCAGACCCCAGATGAACACTGAAGCTTTCTTT. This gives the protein CASRPQMNTEAFF.

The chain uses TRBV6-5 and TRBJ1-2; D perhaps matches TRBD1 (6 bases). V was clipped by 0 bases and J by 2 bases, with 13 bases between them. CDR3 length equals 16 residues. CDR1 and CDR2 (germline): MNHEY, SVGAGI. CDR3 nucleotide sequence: TGTGCCAGCAGTTACTCCGCAGGGGCCGACAACTATGGCTACACCTTC. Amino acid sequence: CASSYSAGADNYGYTF.

CDR3 in amino acids: CASSIDLKPDTQYF. CDR3 sequence (DNA): TGTGCCAGTAGTATAGATCTTAAGCCAGATACGCAGTATTTT. The rearrangement uses TRBV19 and TRBJ2-3, with D hard to call. Germline V gene lookup returns CDR1 LNHDA and CDR2 SQIVND (reference sequence). CDR3 size: 14 residues. Trimming left V 0 bases short and J 4 bases short, with 8 bases between.

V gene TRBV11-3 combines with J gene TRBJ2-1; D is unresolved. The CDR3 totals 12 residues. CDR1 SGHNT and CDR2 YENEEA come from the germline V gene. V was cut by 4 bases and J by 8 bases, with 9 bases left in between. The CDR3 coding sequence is TGTGCCAGCAGCTCCCTCTCCGATGAGCAGTTCTTC. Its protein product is CASSSLSDEQFF.

In DNA form, the CDR3 reads TGCAGCGTTCGCAGGGAAACTGGGGCCAACGTCCTGACTTTC. Translating gives CSVRRETGANVLTF. The V and J genes are TRBV29-1 and TRBJ2-6; maybe TRBD1 (5 bases). Germline V gives CDR1 SQVTM, CDR2 ANQGSEA. Trimming removed 5 bases from V and 2 bases from J, with 10 bases in between. There are 14 residues in the CDR3.

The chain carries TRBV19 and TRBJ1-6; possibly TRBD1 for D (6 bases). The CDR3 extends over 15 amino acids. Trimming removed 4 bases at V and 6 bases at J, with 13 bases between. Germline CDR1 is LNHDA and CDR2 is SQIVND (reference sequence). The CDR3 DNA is TGTGCCAGTAGTAGTGAACAGGGATTTAATTCACCCCTCCACTTT. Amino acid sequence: CASSSEQGFNSPLHF.

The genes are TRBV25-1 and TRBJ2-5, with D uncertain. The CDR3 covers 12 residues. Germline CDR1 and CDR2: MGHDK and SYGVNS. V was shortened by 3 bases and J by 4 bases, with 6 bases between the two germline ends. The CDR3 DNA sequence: TGTGCCAGCAGTGATCCTGGAGAGACCCAGTACTTC. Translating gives CASSDPGETQYF.

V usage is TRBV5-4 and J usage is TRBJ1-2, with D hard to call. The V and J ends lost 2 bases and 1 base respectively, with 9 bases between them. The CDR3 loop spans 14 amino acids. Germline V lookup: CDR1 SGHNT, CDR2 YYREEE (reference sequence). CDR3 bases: TGTGCCAGCAGCTTAGGCTATAATAACTATGGCTACACCTTC. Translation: CASSLGYNNYGYTF.

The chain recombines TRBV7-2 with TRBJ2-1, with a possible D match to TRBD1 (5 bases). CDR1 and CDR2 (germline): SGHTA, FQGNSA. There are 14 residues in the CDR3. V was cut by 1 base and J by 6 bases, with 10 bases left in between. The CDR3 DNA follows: TGTGCCAGCAGCTTAGAACAGGTAGGCAATGAGCAGTTCTTC. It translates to CASSLEQVGNEQFF. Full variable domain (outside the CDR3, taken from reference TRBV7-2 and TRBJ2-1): GAGVSQSPSNKVTEKGKDVELRCDPISGHTALYWYRQSLGQGLEFLIYFQGNSAPDKSGLPSDRFSAERTGGSVSTLTIQRTQQEDSAVYLCASSLEQVGNEQFFGPGTRLTVL.

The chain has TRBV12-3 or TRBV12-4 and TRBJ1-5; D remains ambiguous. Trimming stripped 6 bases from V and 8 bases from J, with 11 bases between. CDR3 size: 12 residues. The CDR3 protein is CASSRIYEPQHF. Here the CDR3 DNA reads TGTGCCAGCAGCCGTATATACGAGCCCCAGCATTTT.

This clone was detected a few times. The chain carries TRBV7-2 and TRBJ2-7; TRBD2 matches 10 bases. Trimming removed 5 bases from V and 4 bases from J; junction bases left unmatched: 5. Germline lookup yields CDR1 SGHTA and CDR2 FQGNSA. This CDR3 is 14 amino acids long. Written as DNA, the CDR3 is TGTGCCAGCAGCCCGACTAGCGGGCGATACGAGCAGTACTTC. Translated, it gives CASSPTSGRYEQYF.

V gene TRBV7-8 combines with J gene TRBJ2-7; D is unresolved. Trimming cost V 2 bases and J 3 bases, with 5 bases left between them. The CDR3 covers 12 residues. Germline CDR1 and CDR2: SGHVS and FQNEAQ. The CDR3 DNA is TGTGCCAGCAGCTTACCCTACTACGAGCAGTACTTC. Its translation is CASSLPYYEQYF. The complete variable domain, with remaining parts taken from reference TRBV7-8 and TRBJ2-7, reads GAGVSQSPRYKVAKRGQDVALRCDPISGHVSLFWYQQALGQGPEFLTYFQNEAQLDKSGLPSDRFFAERPEGSVSTLKIQRTQQEDSAVYLCASSLPYYEQYFGPGTRLTVT.

The CDR3 loop is CASSQERVGEQFF. The DNA for the CDR3 is TGCGCCAGCAGCCAAGAAAGGGTGGGTGAGCAGTTCTTC. V usage is TRBV4-1 and J usage is TRBJ2-1, with D uncertain. Trimming took off 0 bases at V and 9 bases at J, with 9 bases between the two ends. The V gene's germline CDR1 is MGHRA and CDR2 YSYEKL. The length of the CDR3 is 13 residues.